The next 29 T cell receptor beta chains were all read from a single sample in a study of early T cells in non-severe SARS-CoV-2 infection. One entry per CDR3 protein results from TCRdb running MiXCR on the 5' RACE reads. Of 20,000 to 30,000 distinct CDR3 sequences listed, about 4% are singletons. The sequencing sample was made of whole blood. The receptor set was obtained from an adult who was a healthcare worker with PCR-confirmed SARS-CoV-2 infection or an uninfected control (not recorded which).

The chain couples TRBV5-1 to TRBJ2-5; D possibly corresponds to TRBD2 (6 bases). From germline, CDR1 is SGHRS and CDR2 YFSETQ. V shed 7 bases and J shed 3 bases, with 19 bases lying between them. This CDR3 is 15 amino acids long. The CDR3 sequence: CASRPGGGGEETQYF. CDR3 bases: TGCGCCAGCCGCCCCGGGGGAGGTGGAGAAGAGACCCAGTACTTC.

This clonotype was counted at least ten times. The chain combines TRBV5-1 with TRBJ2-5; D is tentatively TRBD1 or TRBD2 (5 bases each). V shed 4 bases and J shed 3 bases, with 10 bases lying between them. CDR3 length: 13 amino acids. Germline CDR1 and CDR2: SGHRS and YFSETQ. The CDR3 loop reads CASSGLGEETQYF. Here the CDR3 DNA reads TGCGCCAGCAGCGGCTTGGGGGAAGAGACCCAGTACTTC.

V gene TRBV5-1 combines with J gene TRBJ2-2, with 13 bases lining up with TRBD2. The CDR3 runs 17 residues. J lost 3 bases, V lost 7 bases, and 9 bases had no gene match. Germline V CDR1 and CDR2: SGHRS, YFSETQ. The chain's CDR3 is CASGRTSGSEDTGELFF. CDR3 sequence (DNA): TGCGCCAGCGGCAGGACTAGCGGGAGTGAGGACACCGGGGAGCTGTTTTTT.

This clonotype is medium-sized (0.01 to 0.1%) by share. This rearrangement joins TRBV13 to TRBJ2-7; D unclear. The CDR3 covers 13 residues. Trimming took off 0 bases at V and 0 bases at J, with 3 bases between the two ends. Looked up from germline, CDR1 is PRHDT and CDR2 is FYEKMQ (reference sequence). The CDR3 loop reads CASSLGISYEQYF. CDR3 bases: TGTGCCAGCAGCTTAGGGATCTCCTACGAGCAGTACTTC.

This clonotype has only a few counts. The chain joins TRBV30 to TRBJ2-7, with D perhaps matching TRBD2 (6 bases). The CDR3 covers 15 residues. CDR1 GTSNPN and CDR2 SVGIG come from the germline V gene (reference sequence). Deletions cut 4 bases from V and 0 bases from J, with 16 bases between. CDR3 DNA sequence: TGTGCCTGGACGGAGGGAGCGGTAAACTCCTACGAGCAGTACTTC. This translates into CAWTEGAVNSYEQYF.

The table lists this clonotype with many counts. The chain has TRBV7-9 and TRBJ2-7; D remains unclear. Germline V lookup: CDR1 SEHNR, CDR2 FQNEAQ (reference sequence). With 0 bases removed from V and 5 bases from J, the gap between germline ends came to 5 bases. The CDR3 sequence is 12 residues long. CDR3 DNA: TGTGCCAGCAGCTTAGCGGCTAACGAGCAGTACTTC. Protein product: CASSLAANEQYF.

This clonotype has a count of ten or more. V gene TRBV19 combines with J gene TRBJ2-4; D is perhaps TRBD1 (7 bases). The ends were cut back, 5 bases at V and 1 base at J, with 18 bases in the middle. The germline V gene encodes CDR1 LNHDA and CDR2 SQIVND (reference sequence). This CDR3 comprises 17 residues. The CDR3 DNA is TGTGCCAGTAGTTCGGTCAGGGGGGCTAAGGCCAAAAACATTCAGTACTTC. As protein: CASSSVRGAKAKNIQYF.

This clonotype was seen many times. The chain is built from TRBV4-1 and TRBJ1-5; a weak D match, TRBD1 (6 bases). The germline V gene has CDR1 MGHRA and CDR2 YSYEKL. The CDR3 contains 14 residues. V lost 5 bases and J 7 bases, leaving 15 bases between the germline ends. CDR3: CASSGTGMGQPQHF. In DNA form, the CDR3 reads TGCGCCAGCAGCGGAACAGGGATGGGGCAGCCCCAGCATTTT.

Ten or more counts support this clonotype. CDR3 amino acids: CASSVHSGEPYNEQFF. DNA of the CDR3: TGCGCCAGCAGCGTCCATAGCGGGGAGCCCTACAATGAGCAGTTCTTC. The chain recombines TRBV5-1 with TRBJ2-1; 8 bases are shared with TRBD2. This CDR3 comprises 16 residues. V lost 4 bases to trimming and J lost 2 bases; unmatched junction nucleotides: 8. In germline, CDR1 is SGHRS, CDR2 YFSETQ.

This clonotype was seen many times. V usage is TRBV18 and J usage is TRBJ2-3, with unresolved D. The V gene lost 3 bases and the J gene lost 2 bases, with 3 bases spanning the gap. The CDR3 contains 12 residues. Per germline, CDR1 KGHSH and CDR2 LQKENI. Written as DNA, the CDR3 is TGTGCCAGCTCACCTTTCACAGATACGCAGTATTTT. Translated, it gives CASSPFTDTQYF. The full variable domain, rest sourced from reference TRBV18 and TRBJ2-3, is NAGVMQNPRHLVRRRGQEARLRCSPMKGHSHVYWYRQLPEEGLKFMVYLQKENIIDESGMPKERFSAEFPKEGPSILRIQQVVRGDSAAYFCASSPFTDTQYFGPGTRLTVL.

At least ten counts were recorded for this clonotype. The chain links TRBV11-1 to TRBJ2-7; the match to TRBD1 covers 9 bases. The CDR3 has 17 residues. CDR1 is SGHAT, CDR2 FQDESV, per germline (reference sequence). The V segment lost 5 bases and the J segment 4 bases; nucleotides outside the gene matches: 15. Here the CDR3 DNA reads TGTGCCAGCAGCCTCGGACAGGGGCGAAGAACGACTTACGAGCAGTACTTC. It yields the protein CASSLGQGRRTTYEQYF.

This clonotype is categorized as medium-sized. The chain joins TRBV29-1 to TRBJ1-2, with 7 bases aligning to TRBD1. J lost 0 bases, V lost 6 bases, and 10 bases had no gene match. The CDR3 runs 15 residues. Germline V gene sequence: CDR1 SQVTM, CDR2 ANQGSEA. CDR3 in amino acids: CSVGQAVGTNYGYTF. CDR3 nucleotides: TGCAGCGTCGGACAGGCCGTTGGAACTAACTATGGCTACACCTTC.

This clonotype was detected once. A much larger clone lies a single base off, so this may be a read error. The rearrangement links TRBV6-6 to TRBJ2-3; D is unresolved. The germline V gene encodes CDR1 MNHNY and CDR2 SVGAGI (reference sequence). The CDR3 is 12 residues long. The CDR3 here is CASSYSTDMQYF. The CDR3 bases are TGTGCCAGCAGTTATAGCACAGATATGCAGTATTTT.

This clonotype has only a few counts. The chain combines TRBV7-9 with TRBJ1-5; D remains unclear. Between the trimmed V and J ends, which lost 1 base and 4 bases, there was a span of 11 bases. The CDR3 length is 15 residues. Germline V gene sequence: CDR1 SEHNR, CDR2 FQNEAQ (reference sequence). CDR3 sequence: CASSLGDASNQPQHF. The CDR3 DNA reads TGTGCCAGCAGCTTAGGAGACGCCTCGAATCAGCCCCAGCATTTT.

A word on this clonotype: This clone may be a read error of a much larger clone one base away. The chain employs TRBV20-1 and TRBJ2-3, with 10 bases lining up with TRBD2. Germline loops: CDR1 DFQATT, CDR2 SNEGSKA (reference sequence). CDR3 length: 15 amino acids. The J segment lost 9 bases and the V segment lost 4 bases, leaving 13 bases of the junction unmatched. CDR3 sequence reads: CSAKQLAGPVNTQYF. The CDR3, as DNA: TGCAGTGCTAAACAACTAGCGGGACCGGTGAACACGCAGTATTTT.

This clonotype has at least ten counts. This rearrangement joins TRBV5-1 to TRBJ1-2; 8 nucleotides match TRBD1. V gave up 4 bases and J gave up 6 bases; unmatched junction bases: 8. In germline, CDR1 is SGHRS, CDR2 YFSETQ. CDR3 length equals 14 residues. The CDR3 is CASSPRTGIDGYTF. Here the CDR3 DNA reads TGCGCCAGCAGCCCACGGACAGGGATTGATGGCTACACCTTC.

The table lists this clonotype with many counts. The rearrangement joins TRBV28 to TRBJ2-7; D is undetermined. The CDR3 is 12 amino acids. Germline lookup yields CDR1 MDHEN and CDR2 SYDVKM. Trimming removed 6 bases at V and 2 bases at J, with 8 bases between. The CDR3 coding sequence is TGTGCCAGCAGATCGGACCCCTACGAGCAGTACTTC. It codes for CASRSDPYEQYF.

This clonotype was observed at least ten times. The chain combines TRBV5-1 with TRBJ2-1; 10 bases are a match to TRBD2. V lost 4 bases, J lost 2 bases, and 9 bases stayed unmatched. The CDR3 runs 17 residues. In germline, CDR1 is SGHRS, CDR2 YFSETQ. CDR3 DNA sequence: TGCGCCAGCAGCGGGTCGACTAGCGGGTTGACCTACAATGAGCAGTTCTTC. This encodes CASSGSTSGLTYNEQFF.

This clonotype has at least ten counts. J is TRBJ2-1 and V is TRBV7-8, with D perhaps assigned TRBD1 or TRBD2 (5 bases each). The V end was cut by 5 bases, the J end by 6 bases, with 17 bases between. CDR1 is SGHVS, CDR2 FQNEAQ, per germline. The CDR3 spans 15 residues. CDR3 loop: CASSRAGTGRNEQFF. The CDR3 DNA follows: TGTGCCAGCAGCCGAGCCGGGACGGGACGCAATGAGCAGTTCTTC.

For the CDR3, the DNA is TGTGCCAGCACTAAGAACAGGGTCACCGGGGAGCTGTTTTTT. This translates into CASTKNRVTGELFF. The chain combines TRBV6-2 or TRBV6-3 with TRBJ2-2, with a possible D match to TRBD1 (6 bases). The CDR3 is 14 residues long. The germline V gene encodes CDR1 MNHEY and CDR2 SVGEGT. V lost 7 bases to trimming and J lost 4 bases, with 13 bases between them.

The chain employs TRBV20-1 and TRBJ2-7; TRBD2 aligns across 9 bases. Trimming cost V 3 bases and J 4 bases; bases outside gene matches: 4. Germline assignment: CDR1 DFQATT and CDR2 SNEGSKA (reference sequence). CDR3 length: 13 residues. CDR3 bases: TGCAGTGCTAGCCTAGCGGGGAGATACGAGCAGTACTTC. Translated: CSASLAGRYEQYF.

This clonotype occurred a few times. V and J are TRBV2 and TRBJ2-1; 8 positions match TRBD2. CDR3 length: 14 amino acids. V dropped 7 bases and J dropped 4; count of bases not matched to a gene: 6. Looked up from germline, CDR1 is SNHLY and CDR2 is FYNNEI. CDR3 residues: CASTTSGDYNEQFF. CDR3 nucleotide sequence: TGTGCCAGCACAACTAGCGGAGATTACAATGAGCAGTTCTTC.

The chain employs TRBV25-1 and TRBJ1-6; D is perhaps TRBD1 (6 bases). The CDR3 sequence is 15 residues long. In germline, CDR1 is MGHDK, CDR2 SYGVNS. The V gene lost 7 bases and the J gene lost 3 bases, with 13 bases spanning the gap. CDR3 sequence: CASTMGGIYNSPLHF. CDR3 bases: TGTGCCAGCACCATGGGGGGCATCTATAATTCACCCCTCCACTTT.

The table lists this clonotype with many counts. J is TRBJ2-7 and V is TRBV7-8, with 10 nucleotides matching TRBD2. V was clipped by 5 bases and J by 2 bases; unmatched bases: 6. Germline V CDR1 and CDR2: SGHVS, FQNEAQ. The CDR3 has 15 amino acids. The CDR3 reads CASSPFSGRPYEQYF. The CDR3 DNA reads TGTGCCAGCAGCCCATTTAGCGGGAGGCCCTACGAGCAGTACTTC.

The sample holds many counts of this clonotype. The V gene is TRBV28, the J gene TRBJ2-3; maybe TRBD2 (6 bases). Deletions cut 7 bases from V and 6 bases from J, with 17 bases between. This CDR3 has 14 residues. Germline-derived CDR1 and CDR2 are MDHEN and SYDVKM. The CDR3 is CASKTSSFGDTQYF. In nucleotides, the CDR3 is TGTGCCAGCAAAACTAGCTCTTTCGGGGATACGCAGTATTTT.

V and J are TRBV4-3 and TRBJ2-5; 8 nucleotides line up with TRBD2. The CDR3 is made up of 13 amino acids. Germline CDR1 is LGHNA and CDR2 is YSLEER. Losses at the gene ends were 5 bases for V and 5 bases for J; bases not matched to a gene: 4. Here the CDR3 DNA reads TGCGCCAGCAGCGGCAGCGGGAGTGAGACCCAGTACTTC. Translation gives CASSGSGSETQYF.

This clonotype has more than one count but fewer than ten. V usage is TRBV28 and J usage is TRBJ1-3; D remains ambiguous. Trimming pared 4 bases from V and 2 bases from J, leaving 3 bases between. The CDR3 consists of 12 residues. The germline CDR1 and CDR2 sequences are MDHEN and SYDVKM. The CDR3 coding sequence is TGTGCCAGCAGTTCAGCTGGAAACACCATATATTTT. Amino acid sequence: CASSSAGNTIYF.

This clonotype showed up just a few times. The CDR3 loop reads CASSLVGTEAFF. Here the CDR3 DNA reads TGTGCCAGCAGCTTGGTGGGGACTGAAGCTTTCTTT. The genes are TRBV5-4 and TRBJ1-1; D not certain. Germline values: CDR1 SGHNT, CDR2 YYREEE (reference sequence). The CDR3 covers 12 residues. Trimming took 0 bases from V and 5 from J, leaving 5 bases between them.

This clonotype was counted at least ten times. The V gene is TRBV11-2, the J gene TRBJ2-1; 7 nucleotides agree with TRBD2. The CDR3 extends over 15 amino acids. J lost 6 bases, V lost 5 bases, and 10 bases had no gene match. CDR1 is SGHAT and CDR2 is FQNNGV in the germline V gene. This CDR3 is CASSPLRGSSNEQFF. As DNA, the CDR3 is TGTGCCAGCAGCCCTCTTCGCGGGAGCTCCAATGAGCAGTTCTTC.